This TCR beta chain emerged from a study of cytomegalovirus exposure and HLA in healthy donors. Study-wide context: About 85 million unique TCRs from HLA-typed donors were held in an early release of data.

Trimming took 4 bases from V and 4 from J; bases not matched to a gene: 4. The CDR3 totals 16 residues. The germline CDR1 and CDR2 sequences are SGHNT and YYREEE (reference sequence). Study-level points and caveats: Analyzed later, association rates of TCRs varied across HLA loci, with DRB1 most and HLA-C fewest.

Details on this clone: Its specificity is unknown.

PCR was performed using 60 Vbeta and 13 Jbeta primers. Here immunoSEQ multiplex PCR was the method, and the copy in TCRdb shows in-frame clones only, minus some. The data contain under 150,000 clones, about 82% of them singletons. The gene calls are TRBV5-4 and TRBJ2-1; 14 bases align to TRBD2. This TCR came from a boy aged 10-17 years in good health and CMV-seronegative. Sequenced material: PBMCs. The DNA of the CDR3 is TGTGCCAGCAGCGCGACTAGCGGGAGGGGGTACAATGAGCAGTTCTTC. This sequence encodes CASSATSGRGYNEQFF.